The T cell receptor beta chain described here comes from a study of graft-versus-host responses after intestinal transplantation. Study background: Among the recipients, all got anti-thymocyte globulin induction and then tacrolimus and steroids for approximately 3 years.

The germline CDR1 and CDR2 sequences are SGDLS and YYNGEE. The CDR3 is 14 residues long. Trimming cost V 2 bases and J 2 bases; bases outside gene matches: 1. Only in-frame clones appear in the TCRdb table, and some are missing; sequencing was by immunoSEQ multiplex PCR. The data contain over 100,000 clones, about 92% of them seen just once; the ten biggest clones take up 1% to 1.5%. As concerns this clone: The antigen remains undetermined.

General observations from the study: GvH clonotypes were identified within recipient marrow, with a subset emerging first in ileum or blood. Patients who carried graft-donor T cell macrochimerism also had high graft-versus-host to host-versus-graft clonal ratios in their allografts.

This receptor was identified in a human donor who was the organ donor for an intestinal transplant. Sequenced material: unstimulated CD8+ T cells sorted from spleen or lymph node cells, taken before transplant. This chain joins TRBV9 and TRBJ2-7; TRBD1 agrees at 10 bases. CDR3 bases: TGTGCCAGCAGCGTGACAGGGGGCCCCTACGAGCAGTACTTC. As protein: CASSVTGGPYEQYF.